This record covers a single T cell receptor (beta chain). The sample holds many counts of this clonotype. This receptor's antigen is unknown. One base away there is no much larger clone; base qualities are not given. The source of the sample is a study of T cells in Graves' hyperthyroidism and ophthalmopathy (dated by TCRdb to about 2019). In the study overall: Peripheral blood was collected at initial diagnosis, before any treatment. TCR V-J signatures able to tell the groups apart were searched for in a discovery cohort of about a hundred patients, of whom more than 40 had Graves' ophthalmopathy and about 60 had stable Graves' hyperthyroidism. Prospective prediction of ophthalmopathy was tested in an independent validation cohort consisting of some 19 hyperthyroidism patients and around 16 patients who later progressed to ophthalmopathy. The 100 or so discovery patients were randomly divided into training and test sets at a 7:3 ratio. Thyroid tissue and blood T-cell repertoires from six Graves' hyperthyroidism patients were also compared in the study. Following sampling, methimazole starting at 30 mg daily was given to hyperthyroidism patients, and high-dose intravenous methylprednisolone was given to ophthalmopathy patients. According to the paper, TCR Vbeta CDR3 sequencing was carried out on some 130 peripheral blood samples, which came from fewer than 50 ophthalmopathy, under 80 hyperthyroidism and roughly 17 progressor patients.

Stable Graves' hyperthyroidism was defined as no progression to ophthalmopathy during 18 months of follow-up. Hyperthyroidism patients were newly diagnosed, with disease duration under 2 months, and aged 18 to 65 years. The study excluded patients with uncontrolled infections, other autoimmune diseases, pregnancy or lactation. Diagnoses relied on clinical symptoms, serum thyroxine and TRAb, thyroid ultrasound and orbital computed tomography. PBMCs were separated from 10 ml of fresh peripheral blood using Ficoll-Paque density gradient centrifugation. Trizol reagent was used to extract total RNA, and RNA quality was then checked on an Agilent 2100 Bioanalyzer. The TCR beta CDR3 regions were amplified from the RNA transcripts. A first-round RT-PCR of the TCR CDR3 used the HTBI primer set with the Qiagen OneStep RT-PCR kit. The libraries were constructed in a second round of multiplex PCR and then size-selected and purified. Paired-end sequencing of the libraries was performed with 100 bp reads on an Illumina HiSeq2000. The source study handled its data this way. SOAPnuke was used to process the raw data, removing reads that contained adapters or uncalled bases, had a mean Phred below 15, or lacked an exact match to the constant primer or identifier. High-quality paired reads were merged using COPE v1.2.5, and each unique nucleotide sequence was defined as a clonotype. Clonotypes were aligned to IMGT TRBV, TRBD and TRBJ reference segments using MiTCR v1.1. The analysis included only V-J combinations with a frequency above 0.0001, which together covered more than 99% of the repertoires. The TCS score was defined as F50 (clonal expansion) divided by E x V (chaos), with BLOSUM62-based TCRdist calculated between CDR3 peptides within each V-J. Welch's t-statistics and random forest reduced fewer than 600 V-J features to about 13, which were used in a naive Bayes classifier (R e1071). In-frame beta chains were kept once TCRdb had trimmed the public reads at Q25 with fastp and called clones with MiXCR. Identical CDR3 proteins give one entry, which carries the most common genes and DNA. The V and J calls follow TCRdb's processing rather than the paper's. In this sample the table shows approximately 700,000 distinct CDR3 sequences, roughly 15% of which occur a single time. The ten largest clonotypes hold approximately 8.4% of the sample.

The research as a whole found: Most expanded thyroid clonotypes (frequency above 0.001) were also detected in blood, a finding suggesting that blood repertoires may reflect thyroid immune responses. Sample size was not statistically predetermined, and investigators were not blinded to group allocation. During validation, the model predicted progression to ophthalmopathy a median of approximately 6.5 months ahead of onset, with around 65% sensitivity and almost 75% specificity. Ophthalmopathy was separated from stable hyperthyroidism by a 13 V-J signature model, with just over 85% sensitivity and 81% to 82% specificity obtained in cross-validation and 80%/75% obtained in testing.

The CDR3 spans 17 residues, from the cysteine through the phenylalanine. The CDR3 DNA has 51 bases and is translated from base 1. The germline V gene (reference sequence) gives CDR1 as LGHDT and CDR2 as YNNKEL. V is cut by 7 bases and J by 4 bases, and the space between the germline ends is 25 bases. Sequencing used blood. The origin of this receptor is a man aged 18 to 29 with Graves' hyperthyroidism. The chain was built from TRBV3-1 and TRBJ2-5; the D gene is perhaps TRBD1 or TRBD2, each of them matching over 5 bases. CDR3 sequence: CASTHTYGAPRGETQYF. The DNA sequence follows: TGTGCCAGCACTCACACCTACGGGGCTCCAAGAGGAGAGACCCAGTACTTC.